This T cell receptor (beta chain) was found in a study of human T cells and chemical hapten exposure. Background on the study: Sensitization employed 2% DPC on approximately 2 cm by approximately 2 cm of upper inner arm skin. Mostly female patients had alopecia areata, totalis or universalis. General observations from the study: It should be noted that donors had alopecia, so their immune response may differ from healthy people's.

Germline V CDR1 and CDR2: SEHNR, FQNEAQ (reference sequence). The CDR3 is 11 amino acids. The V end lost 4 bases, the J end lost 4 bases, and 5 bases lay between the germline ends. As for time point: pre-sensitization, week 0. Described treatment: therapeutic diphenylcyclopropenone sensitization with weekly scalp DPC. For the library, individual cDNA molecules each received unique molecular identifiers. TCRdb re-called the RACE reads through MiXCR, storing one row per CDR3 protein. The table includes fewer than 300,000 distinct CDR3 sequences, roughly 8.9% detected once. This clonotype was recorded at least ten times. Its antigen is currently unknown.

This material consisted of whole blood, taken in connection with sensitization to the hapten diphenylcyclopropenone (DPC). The chain joins TRBV7-9 to TRBJ2-7; D remains unclear. The TCR originated in a woman in her forties with alopecia areata. Some clones in this sample may be carry-over from other donors' samples. CDR3 protein: CASSSEYEQYF. The CDR3 DNA reads TGTGCCAGCAGCTCCGAATACGAGCAGTACTTC.